This T cell receptor (beta chain) stems from a study of cytotoxic CD8 clonotypes in ibrutinib-treated CLL. Overall study findings and caveats: Clonality rose at ibrutinib response, held steady in sustained remission, and fell toward baseline at progression. Public clonotypes, an uncommon group, contracted or remained stable on treatment. Clonality measured at baseline exceeded age-matched healthy donors, tracking circulating CD8+ T-cell counts.

Here immunoSEQ multiplex PCR was the method, and the copy in TCRdb shows in-frame clones only, minus some. The profile covers around 330,000 clones, with 60% to 80% appearing a single time and around 6.3% taken by the ten largest. This clone was detected only once. What it recognizes is unknown. Genomic DNA in an amount of about 2 micrograms was extracted from cryopreserved PBMCs and used for the preparation of TCR beta libraries. Germline CDR1 reads SEHNR; CDR2 reads FQNEAQ (reference sequence). There are 12 residues in the CDR3. V lost 5 bases and J lost 6, with 11 bases in between. The source material was PBMCs, sampled after 36 months of ibrutinib treatment. The source is a human donor with chronic lymphocytic leukemia. This chain links TRBV7-9 with TRBJ2-7; the D is unclear. This chain's CDR3 is CASSHSGFEQYF. The CDR3 DNA follows: TGTGCCAGCAGCCACTCCGGCTTCGAGCAGTACTTC.